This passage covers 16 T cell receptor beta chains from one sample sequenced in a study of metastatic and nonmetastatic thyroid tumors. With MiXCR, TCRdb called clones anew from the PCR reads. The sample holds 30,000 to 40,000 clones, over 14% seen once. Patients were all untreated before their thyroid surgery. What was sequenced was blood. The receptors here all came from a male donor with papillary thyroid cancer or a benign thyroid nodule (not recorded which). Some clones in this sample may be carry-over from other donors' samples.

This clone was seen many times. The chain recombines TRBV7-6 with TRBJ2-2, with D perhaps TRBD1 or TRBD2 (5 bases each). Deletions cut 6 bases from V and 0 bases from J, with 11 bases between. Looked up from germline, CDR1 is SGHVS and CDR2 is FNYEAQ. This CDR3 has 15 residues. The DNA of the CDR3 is TGTGCCAGCAGTGTGGTGGGGGCGAACACCGGGGAGCTGTTTTTT. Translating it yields CASSVVGANTGELFF.

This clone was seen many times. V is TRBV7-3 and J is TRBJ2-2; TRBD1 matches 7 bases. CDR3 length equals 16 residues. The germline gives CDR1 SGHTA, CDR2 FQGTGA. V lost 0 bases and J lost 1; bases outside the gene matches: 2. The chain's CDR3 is CASSLTGQMNTGELFF. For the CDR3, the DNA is TGTGCCAGCAGCTTAACGGGACAGATGAACACCGGGGAGCTGTTTTTT.

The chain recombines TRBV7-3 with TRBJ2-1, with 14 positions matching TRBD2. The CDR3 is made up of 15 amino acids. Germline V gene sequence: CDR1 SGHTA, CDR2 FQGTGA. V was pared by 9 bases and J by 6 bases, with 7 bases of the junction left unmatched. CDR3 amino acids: CARRGTSGSSNEQFF. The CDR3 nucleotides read TGTGCCAGAAGGGGGACTAGCGGGAGTTCCAATGAGCAGTTCTTC.

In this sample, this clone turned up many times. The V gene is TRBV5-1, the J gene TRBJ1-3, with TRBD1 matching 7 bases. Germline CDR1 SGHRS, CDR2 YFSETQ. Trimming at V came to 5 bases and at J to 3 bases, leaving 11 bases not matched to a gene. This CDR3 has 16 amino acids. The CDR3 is CASSLVPGQRGNTIYF. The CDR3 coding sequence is TGCGCCAGCAGTTTAGTTCCGGGACAGCGTGGAAACACCATATATTTT.

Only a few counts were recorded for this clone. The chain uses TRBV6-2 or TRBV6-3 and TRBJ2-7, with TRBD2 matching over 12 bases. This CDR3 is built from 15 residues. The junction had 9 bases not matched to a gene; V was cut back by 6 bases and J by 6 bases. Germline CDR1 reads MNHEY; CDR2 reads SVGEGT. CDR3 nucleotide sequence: TGTGCCAGCAGACAAATGACTAGCGGGAGTGGCGAGCAGTACTTC. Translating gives CASRQMTSGSGEQYF.

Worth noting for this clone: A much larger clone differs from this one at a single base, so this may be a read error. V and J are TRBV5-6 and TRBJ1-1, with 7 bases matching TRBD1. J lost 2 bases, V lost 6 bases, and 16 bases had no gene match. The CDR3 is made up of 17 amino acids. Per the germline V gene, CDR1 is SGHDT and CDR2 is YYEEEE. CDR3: CASTDGRGEIDNTEAFF. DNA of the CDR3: TGTGCCAGCACCGACGGCAGGGGGGAAATTGACAACACTGAAGCTTTCTTT.

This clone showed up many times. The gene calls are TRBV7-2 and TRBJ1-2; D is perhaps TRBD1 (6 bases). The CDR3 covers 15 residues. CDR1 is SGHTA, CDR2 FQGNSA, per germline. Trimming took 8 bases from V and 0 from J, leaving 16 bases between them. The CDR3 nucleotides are TGTGCCAGCTATAGGGGGGGCAGGCCTAACTATGGCTACACCTTC. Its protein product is CASYRGGRPNYGYTF.

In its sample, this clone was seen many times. This CDR3 is CASSFSGGNSYNEQFF. For the CDR3, the DNA is TGCGCCAGCAGCTTTAGCGGGGGGAACTCCTACAATGAGCAGTTCTTC. The chain has TRBV5-1 and TRBJ2-1; TRBD2 aligns across 10 bases. The V segment lost 2 bases and the J segment 0 bases; nucleotides outside the gene matches: 2. The CDR3 covers 16 residues. The germline gives CDR1 SGHRS, CDR2 YFSETQ.

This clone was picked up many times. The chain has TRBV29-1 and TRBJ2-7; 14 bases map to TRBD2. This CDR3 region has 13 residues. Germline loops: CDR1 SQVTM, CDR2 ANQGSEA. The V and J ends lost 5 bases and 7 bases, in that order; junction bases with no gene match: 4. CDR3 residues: CSVRTSGRYEQYF. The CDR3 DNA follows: TGCAGCGTTCGGACTAGCGGGAGGTATGAGCAGTACTTC.

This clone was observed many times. CDR3 in amino acids: CASSFDSNQPQHF. Written as DNA, the CDR3 is TGTGCCAGCAGCTTTGATAGCAATCAGCCCCAGCATTTT. The chain couples TRBV7-2 to TRBJ1-5, with D unclear. The CDR3 covers 13 residues. Trimming cost V 3 bases and J 0 bases, with 3 bases left between them. CDR1 and CDR2 (germline): SGHTA, FQGNSA.

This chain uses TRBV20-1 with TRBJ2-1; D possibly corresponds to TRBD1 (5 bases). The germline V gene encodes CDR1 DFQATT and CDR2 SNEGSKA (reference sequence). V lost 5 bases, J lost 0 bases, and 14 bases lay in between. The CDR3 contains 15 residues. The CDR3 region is CSAGLRGYSYNEQFF. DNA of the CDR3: TGCAGTGCTGGTCTAAGGGGTTACTCCTACAATGAGCAGTTCTTC.

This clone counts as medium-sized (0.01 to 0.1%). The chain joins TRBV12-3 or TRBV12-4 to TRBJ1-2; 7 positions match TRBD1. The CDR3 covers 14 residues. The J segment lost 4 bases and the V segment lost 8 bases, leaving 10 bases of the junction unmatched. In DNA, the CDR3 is TGTGCCAGCCTTCGGCGACAGGGTCTCTATGGCTACACCTTC. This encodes CASLRRQGLYGYTF.

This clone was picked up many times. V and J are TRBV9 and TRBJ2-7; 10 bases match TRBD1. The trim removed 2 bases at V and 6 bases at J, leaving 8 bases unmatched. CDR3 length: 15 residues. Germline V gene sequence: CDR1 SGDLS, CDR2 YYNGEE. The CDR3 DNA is TGTGCCAGCAGCGTGGGACAGGGGACTGGGAGCGAGCAGTACTTC. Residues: CASSVGQGTGSEQYF.

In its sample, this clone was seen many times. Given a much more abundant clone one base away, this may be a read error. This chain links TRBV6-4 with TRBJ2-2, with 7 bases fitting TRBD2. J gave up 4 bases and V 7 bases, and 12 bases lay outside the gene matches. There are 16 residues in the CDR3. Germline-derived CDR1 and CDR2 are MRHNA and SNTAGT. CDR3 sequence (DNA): TGTGCCAGCAATACGGCGCGGGAGAATAGCACCGGGGAGCTGTTTTTT. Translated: CASNTARENSTGELFF.

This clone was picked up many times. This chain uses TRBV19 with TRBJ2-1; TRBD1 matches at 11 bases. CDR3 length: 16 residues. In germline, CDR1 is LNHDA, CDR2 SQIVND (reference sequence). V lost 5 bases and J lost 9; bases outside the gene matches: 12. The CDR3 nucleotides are TGTGCCAGTAGTCCGGGACAGGGGGAGAGCAAAGCTGAGCAGTTCTTC. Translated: CASSPGQGESKAEQFF.

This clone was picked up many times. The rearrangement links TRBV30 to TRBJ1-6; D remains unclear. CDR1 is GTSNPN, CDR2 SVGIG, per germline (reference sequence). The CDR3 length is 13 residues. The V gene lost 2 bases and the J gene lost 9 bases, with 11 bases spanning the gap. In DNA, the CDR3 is TGTGCCTGGAGTCCGGGGATGGGTTCACCCCTCCACTTT. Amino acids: CAWSPGMGSPLHF.